The T cell receptor (beta chain) described here comes from a study of regulatory T cells in long-lasting Graves disease. Relying on iRepertoire HTBI primers and Arm-PCR of CDR3 regions, the team built TCR beta libraries. TCRdb fed the multiplex PCR reads into MiXCR, producing one record per CDR3 protein. Here the sample spans about 660,000 distinct CDR3 sequences, approximately 29% being singletons. The sample's time point: persistent/refractory GD, antithyroid drugs over 5 years with positive TRAb. RNA isolated from PBMCs was used to make the TCR library. This CDR3 contains 13 residues. The germline V gene has CDR1 SGHRS and CDR2 YFSETQ. Trimming shortened V by 4 bases and J by 5 bases, and 12 bases separated the two germline ends. Study-wide points: A reduction in accuracy may have resulted from the small sample size. Persistent Graves' patients possessed reduced TCR diversity relative to recently diagnosed ones. Newly diagnosed disease favored TRBV20-1 and TRBJ2-1 over persistent disease. Relative to new patients (under 1,000), persistent patients exhibited greater sharing of public clonotypes (approximately 3,000).

As concerns this clonotype: Antigen unknown.

The sequencing used peripheral blood mononuclear cells (PBMCs), collected when the disease was refractory, from a patient treated with antithyroid drugs. The clonotype comes from a female donor with Graves disease. The chain couples TRBV5-1 to TRBJ1-1, with D perhaps TRBD1 (6 bases). The CDR3 sequence is CASSTGDKTEAFF. CDR3 DNA sequence: TGCGCCAGCAGCACGGGGGACAAAACTGAAGCTTTCTTT.